Below are 17 T cell receptor beta chains sequenced from a single sample in a study of CXCR3-negative and CXCR3-positive naive CD8 T cells. In preparing the TRB cDNA libraries, 5' RACE with UMI labels was used. TCRdb re-analyzed the 5' RACE reads; it lists each CDR3 protein once, without DNA. This repertoire includes 150,000 to 180,000 distinct CDR3 sequences. Whole-study results and caveats: For CXCR3-positive naive cells, TRB CDR3s were more hydrophobic than those of CXCR3-negative naive cells.

These receptors lack a known antigen. Sequencing was carried out using naive CXCR3+ CD8+ T cells from blood. Subset denoted: CD45RO-CCR7+CD27+CD95- naive CD8+ T cells expressing CXCR3 (TNR3+). These TCRs come from a human donor in good health. Some clones in this sample may be carry-over from other donors' samples.

J is TRBJ1-3 and V is TRBV28; TCRdb lists TRBD1, though no DNA is available to test this call. Germline lookup yields CDR1 MDHEN and CDR2 SYDVKM. CDR3 size: 14 residues. This CDR3 reads CAGSLSGHPNTIYF.

The chain recombines TRBV3-1 with TRBJ1-1; TCRdb's D call, TRBD1, is unchecked because there is no DNA. Germline lookup yields CDR1 LGHDT and CDR2 YNNKEL (reference sequence). This CDR3 spans 16 amino acids. CDR3 sequence: CASSQVRGQGNTEAFF.

The V call is TRBV7-6, the J call TRBJ2-1; the TCRdb D gene call, TRBD1, has no DNA to confirm it. Germline V CDR1 and CDR2: SGHVS, FNYEAQ. CDR3 length equals 15 residues. CDR3 region: CASSLQGSAYNEQFF.

The chain couples TRBV20-1 to TRBJ2-7; TCRdb outputs TRBD1, but without DNA this stays unchecked. The CDR3 sequence is 13 residues long. CDR1 and CDR2 (germline): DFQATT, SNEGSKA (reference sequence). CDR3 residues: CSAAGGELYEQYF.

Here the CDR3 reads CASSQSGPLNTGELFF. The rearrangement uses TRBV4-3 and TRBJ2-2; TCRdb gives TRBD1 as the D gene, but with no DNA this cannot be confirmed. CDR1 and CDR2 from the germline V gene are LGHNA and YSLEER. This CDR3 contains 16 residues.

The chain combines TRBV24-1 with TRBJ2-1; TCRdb calls TRBD2, which cannot be checked without DNA. This CDR3 spans 19 amino acids. Germline V gene lookup returns CDR1 KGHDR and CDR2 SFDVKD. CDR3: CATSDPSTLLAGEYNEQFF.

The chain recombines TRBV25-1 with TRBJ2-5; TCRdb's D call of TRBD2 is untestable without DNA. The CDR3 has 16 amino acids. Germline V gene sequence: CDR1 MGHDK, CDR2 SYGVNS. The CDR3 loop reads CASSEFQAGGQETQYF.

V usage is TRBV5-1 and J usage is TRBJ2-1. CDR3 length: 16 residues. Germline V gene sequence: CDR1 SGHRS, CDR2 YFSETQ. The CDR3 reads CASTANQGADYNEQFF.

The V gene is TRBV19, the J gene TRBJ2-7; there is no DNA to check the TCRdb D call of TRBD1. The germline V gene encodes CDR1 LNHDA and CDR2 SQIVND (reference sequence). The length of the CDR3 is 13 residues. CDR3 residues: CASSIQGEYEQYF.

The chain has TRBV29-1 and TRBJ1-1. The germline V gene encodes CDR1 SQVTM and CDR2 ANQGSEA. The CDR3 is made up of 13 amino acids. The chain's CDR3 is CSVDGGGGTEAFF.

The V gene is TRBV11-1, the J gene TRBJ1-5. The V gene's germline CDR1 is SGHAT and CDR2 FQDESV (reference sequence). This CDR3 is 15 amino acids long. The CDR3 protein is CASSFGGAGNQPQHF.

V is TRBV5-1 and J is TRBJ2-5; TCRdb's D call of TRBD1 is untestable without DNA. CDR3 length equals 14 residues. The V gene's germline CDR1 is SGHRS and CDR2 YFSETQ. The CDR3 protein is CASSLLDRVETQYF.

The gene calls are TRBV19 and TRBJ2-1; TCRdb gives TRBD1 as the D gene, but with no DNA this cannot be confirmed. The CDR3 contains 17 residues. Germline loops: CDR1 LNHDA, CDR2 SQIVND (reference sequence). CDR3 loop: CASIIGVGDSSYNEQFF.

The chain links TRBV7-6 to TRBJ2-1; lacking DNA, the TRBD2 call made by TCRdb goes unchecked. The CDR3 is 13 amino acids. Looked up from germline, CDR1 is SGHVS and CDR2 is FNYEAQ. CDR3 sequence: CASSPPSSNEQFF.

V usage is TRBV7-9 and J usage is TRBJ1-2; TCRdb reports TRBD1, a call that lacks DNA to check it against. Germline loops: CDR1 SEHNR, CDR2 FQNEAQ (reference sequence). CDR3 length equals 13 residues. The CDR3 reads CASSLSQGDGYTF. The variable domain in full, with the rest retrieved from reference TRBV7-9 and TRBJ1-2, is DTGVSQNPRHKITKRGQNVTFRCDPISEHNRLYWYRQTLGQGPEFLTYFQNEAQLEKSRLLSDRFSAERPKGSFSTLEIQRTEQGDSAMYLCASSLSQGDGYTFGSGTRLTVV.

The chain has TRBV2 and TRBJ2-1; with no DNA, the TCRdb D assignment of TRBD2 cannot be verified. Germline V lookup: CDR1 SNHLY, CDR2 FYNNEI. The CDR3 is 17 residues long. This CDR3 reads CASSEALRDAGWDEQFF.

The V gene is TRBV2, the J gene TRBJ2-7; TCRdb picks TRBD1, but there is no DNA to check that call. This CDR3 contains 16 residues. CDR1 and CDR2 from the germline V gene are SNHLY and FYNNEI. The CDR3 loop reads CASSEPIEGQAYEQYF.